This T cell receptor (beta chain) was profiled in a study of cytomegalovirus exposure and HLA in healthy donors. A remark on this clone: What it recognizes is unknown.

Study-level points and caveats: The listing of 150 or so TCR beta chains classed them as cytomegalovirus-associated. Rare sequences made up most TCRs, while some public TCRs were found in many donors.

An approximately 130-subject validation cohort, separate from the approximately 670-subject first cohort, supplied the donors. In germline, CDR1 is SGHDN, CDR2 FVKESK. The CDR3 runs to 15 residues. Trimming left V 4 bases short and J 5 bases short, with 17 bases between. TCRdb keeps only in-frame clones here, not all; method: immunoSEQ multiplex PCR. The table lists some 240,000 clones, 83% of them singletons, with around 5.4% in the top ten. This clonotype was obtained from a woman aged 18-29 years in good health and CMV-seronegative. Source material: PBMCs. V gene TRBV14 combines with J gene TRBJ2-5; D possibly corresponds to TRBD1 (5 bases). In nucleotides, the CDR3 is TGTGCCAGCAGCCTTTCACTACGACAGACGGAGACCCAGTACTTC. Amino acid sequence: CASSLSLRQTETQYF.